This is a list of T cell receptor gamma chains from one sample in a study of gammadelta T cells in human blood. TCRdb processed the RT-PCR reads again with the CATT caller. The profile shows approximately 220 gamma-chain clones, 10% of them singletons. The sequencing input was non-Vgamma9Vdelta2 gamma-delta T cells from infant blood. The source is a human donor. CDR3s include the opening cysteine and the closing phenylalanine or tryptophan.

TRGJ1/TRGJ2,TRGV5,CATWDRPYKKLF
TRGJ1/TRGJ2,TRGV4,CATWDGPYYKKLF
TRGJ1/TRGJ2,TRGV3,CATWDKVGVTYYKKLF
TRGJ1/TRGJ2,TRGV4,CATWEVLGYYKKLF
TRGJP1,TRGV10,CAAWDRYTTGWFKIF
TRGJ1/TRGJ2,TRGV4,CATWDGLCYYKKLF
TRGJ1/TRGJ2,TRGV2,CATWDGTGHKKLF
TRGJ1/TRGJ2,TRGV3,CATYSNYYKKLF
TRGJ1/TRGJ2,TRGV2,CATWDGQGAKLF
TRGJ1/TRGJ2,TRGV5,CATWDRLHYYKKLF
TRGJ1/TRGJ2,TRGV8,CATWDPYYKKLF
TRGJ1/TRGJ2,TRGV2,CATWDGGVGNNYYKKLF
TRGJ1/TRGJ2,TRGV2,CATWVPDKKLF
TRGJ1/TRGJ2,TRGV4,CATWGNYKKLF
TRGJ1/TRGJ2,TRGV4,CATWDGPSKKLF
TRGJ1/TRGJ2,TRGV5,CATWDIRNYYKKLF
TRGJ1/TRGJ2,TRGV4,CATWDTRADYYKKLF
TRGJP2,TRGV2,CATWDGRGGSDWIKTF
TRGJ1/TRGJ2,TRGV2,CATWDRGYKKLF
TRGJ1/TRGJ2,TRGV4,CATWGVRGEFWLYYKKLF
TRGJ1/TRGJ2,TRGV2,CATWDGPSNYYKKLF
TRGJ1/TRGJ2,TRGV5,CATWDRHYKKLF
TRGJP2,TRGV8,CATWDRGDWIKTF
TRGJ1/TRGJ2,TRGV9,CALWEVDYKKLF
TRGJ1/TRGJ2,TRGV5,CATWDRLYYKKLF
TRGJ1/TRGJ2,TRGV4,CATWDGLYHYKKLF
TRGJ1/TRGJ2,TRGV5,CATWDTAWDYKKLF
TRGJ1/TRGJ2,TRGV9,CALWDKYKKLF